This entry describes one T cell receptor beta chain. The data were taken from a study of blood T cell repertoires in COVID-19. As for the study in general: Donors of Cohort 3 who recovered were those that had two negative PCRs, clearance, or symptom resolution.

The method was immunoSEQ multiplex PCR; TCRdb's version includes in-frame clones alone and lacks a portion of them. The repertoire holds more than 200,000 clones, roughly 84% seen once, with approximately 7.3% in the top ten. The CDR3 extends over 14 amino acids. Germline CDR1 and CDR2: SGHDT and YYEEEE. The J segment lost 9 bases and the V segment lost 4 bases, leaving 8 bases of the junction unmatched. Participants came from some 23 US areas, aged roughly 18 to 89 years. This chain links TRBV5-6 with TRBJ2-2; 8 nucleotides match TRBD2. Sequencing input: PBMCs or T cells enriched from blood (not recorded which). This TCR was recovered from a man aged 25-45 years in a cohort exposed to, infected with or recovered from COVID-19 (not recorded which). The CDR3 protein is CASSPSGGSRELFF. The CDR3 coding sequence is TGTGCCAGCAGCCCCAGCGGGGGCTCCCGGGAGCTGTTTTTT.